This T cell receptor (beta chain) was sequenced during a study of T cell responses to AZD1222 COVID-19 vaccine. The study, taken as a whole, reports: Of spike-specific TCRs, nearly half reportedly target regions left unmutated in variants. Researchers report vaccine-associated CD4 TCRs spanning spike, with dominance at 160-218 and 743-854. Donors were chiefly white British, with a greater number of females, and clonal diversity was perhaps underestimated. Repertoires were sampled only after the peak T cell response.

V gave up 4 bases and J gave up 6 bases; unmatched junction bases: 8. Germline V lookup: CDR1 LGHDT, CDR2 YNNKEL (reference sequence). CDR3 size: 16 residues. Only one count was recorded for this clone. Its antigen is not identified. Method: immunoSEQ multiplex PCR; TCRdb's copy keeps in-frame clones and lacks some. The table lists 90,000 to 150,000 clones, roughly 91% of them singletons. The chain recombines TRBV3-1 (or the pseudogene TRBV3-2) with TRBJ1-5; the match to TRBD1 covers 11 bases. The sequenced sample was peripheral blood, obtained on day 0 of AZD1222 vaccination. This TCR came from an adult in good health. CDR3 bases: TGTGCCAGCAGCCTTTCGGGACAGGGGGGCAGTCAGCCCCAGCATTTT. Translation: CASSLSGQGGSQPQHF.